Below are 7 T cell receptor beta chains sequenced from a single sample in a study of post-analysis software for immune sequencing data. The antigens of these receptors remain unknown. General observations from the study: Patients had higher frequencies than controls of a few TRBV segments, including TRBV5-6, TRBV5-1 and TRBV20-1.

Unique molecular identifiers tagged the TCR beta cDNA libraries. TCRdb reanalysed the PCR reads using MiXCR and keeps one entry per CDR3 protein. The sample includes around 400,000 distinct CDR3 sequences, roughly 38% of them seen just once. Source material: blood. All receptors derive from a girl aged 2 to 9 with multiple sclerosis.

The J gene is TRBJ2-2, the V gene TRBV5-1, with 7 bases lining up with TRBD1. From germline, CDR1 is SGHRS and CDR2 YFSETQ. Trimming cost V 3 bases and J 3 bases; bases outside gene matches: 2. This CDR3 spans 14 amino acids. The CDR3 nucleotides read TGCGCCAGCAGCTGGGGACAGCACACCGGGGAGCTGTTTTTT. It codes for CASSWGQHTGELFF.

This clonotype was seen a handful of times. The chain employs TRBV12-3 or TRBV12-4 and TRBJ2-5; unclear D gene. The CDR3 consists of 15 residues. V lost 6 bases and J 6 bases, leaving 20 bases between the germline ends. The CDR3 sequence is CASSHSTTGLKTQYF. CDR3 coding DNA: TGTGCCAGCAGCCACTCCACGACTGGCCTGAAGACCCAGTACTTC.

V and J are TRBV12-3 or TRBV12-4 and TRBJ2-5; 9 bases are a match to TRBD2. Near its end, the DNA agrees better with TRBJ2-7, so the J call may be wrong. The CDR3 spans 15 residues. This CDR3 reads CASSLGLAVTYEQYF. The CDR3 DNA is TGTGCCAGCAGTTTAGGACTAGCGGTCACCTACGAGCAGTACTTC.

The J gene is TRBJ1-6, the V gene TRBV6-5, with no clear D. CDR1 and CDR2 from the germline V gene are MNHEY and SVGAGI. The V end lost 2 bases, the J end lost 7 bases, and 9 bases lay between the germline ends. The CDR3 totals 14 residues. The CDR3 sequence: CASSYRVKNSPLHF. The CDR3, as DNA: TGTGCCAGCAGTTACAGGGTAAAGAATTCACCCCTCCACTTT.

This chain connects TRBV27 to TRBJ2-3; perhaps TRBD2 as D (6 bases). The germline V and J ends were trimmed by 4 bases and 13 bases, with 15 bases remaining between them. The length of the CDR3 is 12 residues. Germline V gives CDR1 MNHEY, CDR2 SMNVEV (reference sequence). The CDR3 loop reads CASSSNLAYKYF. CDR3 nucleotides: TGTGCCAGCAGTTCTAATCTAGCGTACAAGTATTTT.

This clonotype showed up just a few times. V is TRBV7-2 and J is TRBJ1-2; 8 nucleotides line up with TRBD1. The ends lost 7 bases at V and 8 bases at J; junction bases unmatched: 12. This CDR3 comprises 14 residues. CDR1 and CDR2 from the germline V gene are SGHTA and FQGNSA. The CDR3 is CASTLVRGRRGYTF. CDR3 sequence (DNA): TGTGCCAGCACCCTGGTCAGGGGGCGTCGAGGCTACACCTTC.

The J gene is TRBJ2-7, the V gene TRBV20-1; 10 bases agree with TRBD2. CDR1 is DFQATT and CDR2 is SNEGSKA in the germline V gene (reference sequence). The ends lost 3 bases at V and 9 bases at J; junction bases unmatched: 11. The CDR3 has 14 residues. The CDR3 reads CSASRETSGPGQYF. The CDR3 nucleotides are TGCAGTGCTAGCCGTGAGACTAGCGGGCCCGGGCAGTACTTC.